This T cell receptor (beta chain) derives from a study of shared clonotypes between healthy human individuals. V lost 2 bases, J lost 3 bases, and 14 bases lay in between. In germline, CDR1 is SGHRS, CDR2 YFSETQ. This CDR3 has 15 amino acids. A CD45RA+ naive subset and a CD45RA-negative memory subset were split from CD4+ cells. The authors loaded roughly 200 ng DNA, tens of thousands of T cell genomes, into sorted-subset replicate PCRs. Only in-frame clones appear in the TCRdb table, and some are missing; sequencing was by immunoSEQ multiplex PCR. The data show about 1.5 million clones, approximately 98% seen once.

The material sequenced was naive CD4+ T cells sorted from blood. The subset denotes: CD45RA+ positively selected. The V gene is TRBV5-1, the J gene TRBJ1-1; a possible D gene is TRBD1 (6 bases). The receptor comes from a man aged 25-45 years in good health. The CDR3 sequence: CASSLQGGGHTEAFF. The CDR3 nucleotides are TGCGCCAGCAGCTTACAGGGAGGGGGGCACACTGAAGCTTTCTTT.